This T cell receptor (beta chain) is from a study of beta chain features in type 1 diabetes. Every isolated RNA sample was fully reverse transcribed, so sequencing captured expressed TCRB transcripts. Sequencing used immunoSEQ multiplex PCR; TCRdb keeps in-frame clones, though not all of them. This table has more than 250,000 clones, about 15% appearing once. Points on this clone: Its antigen remains unidentified.

Germline V gene lookup returns CDR1 SNHLY and CDR2 FYNNEI. The V and J ends lost 6 bases and 2 bases respectively, with 8 bases between them. The CDR3 has 12 residues. Overall study results and limits: TCRB CDR3s were moderately but significantly shorter in Type 1 diabetes patients in all four CD4+ subsets.

J is TRBJ2-7 and V is TRBV2, with TRBD2 as a possible D gene (6 bases). The sample comprised naive CD4+ T cells from blood. This receptor was identified in a man aged 18 to 29 with type 1 diabetes. The CDR3 is CASRGGAYEQYF. The CDR3 DNA is TGTGCCAGCAGGGGCGGGGCCTACGAGCAGTACTTC.